The 29 T cell receptor beta chains below all came from one sample that was sequenced in a study of shared clonotypes between healthy human individuals. Produced via immunoSEQ multiplex PCR; TCRdb's table is partial and in-frame only. The table includes around 1.4 million clones, 98% to 99% detected once. Material for sequencing was naive CD4+ T cells sorted from blood. Noted subset: CD45RA+ positively selected. The receptors were gathered from a man aged 30 to 39 in good health.

J is TRBJ2-7 and V is TRBV11-2, with 8 bases that match TRBD1. Looked up from germline, CDR1 is SGHAT and CDR2 is FQNNGV. This CDR3 contains 15 residues. The ends lost 5 bases at V and 0 bases at J; junction bases unmatched: 6. The chain's CDR3 is CASSKQGALSYEQYF. CDR3 bases: TGTGCCAGCAGCAAGCAGGGGGCCCTCTCCTACGAGCAGTACTTC.

The rearrangement joins TRBV15 to TRBJ2-5, with 7 bases aligning to TRBD2. The trim removed 6 bases at V and 5 bases at J, leaving 6 bases unmatched. Per germline, CDR1 LNHNV and CDR2 YYDKDF (reference sequence). The CDR3 runs to 13 residues. This chain's CDR3 is CATSVGGTETQYF. As DNA, the CDR3 is TGTGCCACCAGTGTGGGGGGGACGGAGACCCAGTACTTC.

This clone came up once. The chain combines TRBV6-1 with TRBJ1-1; D perhaps matches TRBD1 (5 bases). Trimming took off 7 bases at V and 6 bases at J, with 21 bases between the two ends. This CDR3 has 15 residues. Germline values: CDR1 MNHNS, CDR2 SASEGT. In DNA form, the CDR3 reads TGTGCCAGCACCCGTCCTACAGGTCCCAACTCTGAAGCTTTCTTT. This encodes CASTRPTGPNSEAFF.

CDR3 DNA sequence: TGTGCCAGCAGGTTGACAGGGAACAATCAGCCCCAGCATTTT. As protein: CASRLTGNNQPQHF. The chain uses TRBV6-5 and TRBJ1-5, with 7 bases lining up with TRBD1. The CDR3 sequence is 14 residues long. The germline gives CDR1 MNHEY, CDR2 SVGAGI. With V trimmed by 6 bases and J by 3 bases, 5 bases remained unmatched.

The gene calls are TRBV19 and TRBJ2-6, with a weak D call TRBD1 (6 bases). The length of the CDR3 is 18 residues. The V gene lost 1 base and the J gene lost 0 bases, with 13 bases spanning the gap. The germline gives CDR1 LNHDA, CDR2 SQIVND (reference sequence). The CDR3 is CASSIVGALSSGANVLTF. For the CDR3, the DNA is TGTGCCAGTAGTATAGTGGGGGCCCTTAGCTCTGGGGCCAACGTCCTGACTTTC.

V and J are TRBV5-5 and TRBJ1-1, with TRBD1 matching over 9 bases. V trimming: 2 bases; J trimming: 2 bases; junction bases outside the gene matches: 4. Germline V lookup: CDR1 SGHKS, CDR2 YYEKEE (reference sequence). This CDR3 has 15 amino acids. CDR3 protein: CASSFTGGDNTEAFF. CDR3 nucleotides: TGTGCCAGCAGCTTCACAGGGGGCGATAACACTGAAGCTTTCTTT.

Concerning this clone itself: Mismatch with germline at one junction end may stem from a read error. The V and J genes are TRBV9 and TRBJ2-1; D gene unclear. Germline V gene data show CDR1 as SGDLS and CDR2 as YYNGEE. The CDR3 sequence is 16 residues long. CDR3 DNA: TGTGCCAGCAGCGTAGACCGGGCCCTCTCCTCCAATGAGCAGTTCTTC. It is translated as CASSVDRALSSNEQFF.

This sequence joins TRBV29-1 and TRBJ1-2, with D unclear. The V and J ends lost 2 bases and 0 bases respectively, with 13 bases between them. The V gene's germline CDR1 is SQVTM and CDR2 ANQGSEA. There are 15 residues in the CDR3. CDR3 DNA: TGCAGCGTTGAAACTATGACCGATCCTAACTATGGCTACACCTTC. Protein: CSVETMTDPNYGYTF.

Only one count was recorded for this clone. The chain couples TRBV18 to TRBJ2-1; TRBD1 aligns across 8 bases. The V gene's germline CDR1 is KGHSH and CDR2 LQKENI. The trim removed 4 bases at V and 4 bases at J, leaving 9 bases unmatched. This CDR3 is 16 amino acids long. The CDR3 nucleotides are TGTGCCAGCTCACTTATACCGACAGGGGTGTACAATGAGCAGTTCTTC. Protein product: CASSLIPTGVYNEQFF.

The sample holds one count of this clone. The chain employs TRBV4-3 and TRBJ2-1; 11 nucleotides line up with TRBD2. The germline gives CDR1 LGHNA, CDR2 YSLEER. The CDR3 is 16 residues long. The V and J ends lost 2 bases and 6 bases, in that order; junction bases with no gene match: 6. DNA for the CDR3: TGCGCCAGCAGCCAACAACTAGCGGGAGTAGCCAATGAGCAGTTCTTC. Amino acids: CASSQQLAGVANEQFF.

This clone was counted once. V gene TRBV7-6 combines with J gene TRBJ2-6, with TRBD2 as a possible D gene (6 bases). The V and J ends lost 5 bases and 2 bases respectively, with 13 bases between them. Germline V lookup: CDR1 SGHVS, CDR2 FNYEAQ. The CDR3 has 16 amino acids. The DNA of the CDR3 is TGTGCCAGCAGCGAATGGGGGGTGGCTGGGGCCAACGTCCTGACTTTC. It is translated as CASSEWGVAGANVLTF.

The J gene is TRBJ2-1, the V gene TRBV4-3; 9 bases fit TRBD2. Per germline, CDR1 LGHNA and CDR2 YSLEER. Germline trimming cut 0 bases from V and 6 bases from J; bases unmatched to any gene: 12. CDR3 size: 18 residues. The CDR3 spells CASSQEVGREGRGNEQFF. The CDR3 nucleotides are TGCGCCAGCAGCCAAGAAGTGGGGCGGGAGGGCCGAGGCAATGAGCAGTTCTTC.

This clone is a singleton in its sample. The J gene is TRBJ2-1, the V gene TRBV25-1; 8 bases align to TRBD2. Trimming cost V 4 bases and J 6 bases; bases outside gene matches: 11. The CDR3 totals 16 residues. The V gene's germline CDR1 is MGHDK and CDR2 SYGVNS. The CDR3 spells CASSGPGLDSPNEQFF. As DNA, the CDR3 is TGTGCCAGCAGTGGGCCGGGACTAGATTCCCCCAATGAGCAGTTCTTC.

The chain recombines TRBV25-1 with TRBJ1-2; 10 nucleotides agree with TRBD1. With 6 bases clipped from V and 3 bases from J, the junction kept 7 bases outside the gene matches. The CDR3 is made up of 15 amino acids. CDR1 is MGHDK and CDR2 is SYGVNS in the germline V gene. This CDR3 reads CASSADRGQDYGYTF. CDR3 in DNA: TGTGCCAGCAGCGCCGACAGGGGGCAGGACTATGGCTACACCTTC.

The chain carries TRBV6-5 and TRBJ1-3; no clear D. The CDR3 sequence is 13 residues long. V was trimmed by 8 bases and J by 2 bases, leaving 10 bases between them. CDR1 and CDR2 (germline): MNHEY, SVGAGI. The CDR3 sequence is CASRRITGNTIYF. DNA of the CDR3: TGTGCCAGCCGGCGTATAACTGGAAACACCATATATTTT.

This chain links TRBV5-1 with TRBJ2-1, with 16 positions matching TRBD2. Germline V lookup: CDR1 SGHRS, CDR2 YFSETQ. The J segment lost 10 bases and the V segment lost 5 bases, leaving 3 bases of the junction unmatched. The CDR3 has 14 residues. This chain's CDR3 is CASSGTSGRDEQFF. In DNA form, the CDR3 reads TGCGCCAGCAGTGGGACTAGCGGGAGGGACGAGCAGTTCTTC.

This chain joins TRBV6-1 and TRBJ2-2; D is possibly TRBD2 (6 bases). The germline V and J ends were trimmed by 8 bases and 1 base, with 14 bases remaining between them. The CDR3 loop spans 15 amino acids. The germline V gene encodes CDR1 MNHNS and CDR2 SASEGT. CDR3 nucleotides: TGTGCCAGCGGCTGGGCGGGGAGGAACACCGGGGAGCTGTTTTTT. This codes for CASGWAGRNTGELFF.

For this clone: The same CDR3 can be traced to other DNA sequences in this sample. The gene calls are TRBV28 and TRBJ1-5, with D perhaps TRBD1 (5 bases). Trimming left V 2 bases short and J 3 bases short, with 11 bases between. This CDR3 region has 15 residues. Per germline, CDR1 MDHEN and CDR2 SYDVKM. This CDR3 is CASSLGGGSNQPQHF. CDR3 sequence (DNA): TGTGCCAGCAGTTTAGGGGGGGGGTCCAATCAGCCCCAGCATTTT.

V gene TRBV21-1 combines with J gene TRBJ2-1; TRBD2, as called in the table, went unchecked against the DNA. TRBV21-1 counts as a pseudogene. This CDR3 is built from 12 residues. CDR3 protein: CASNMADNEQFF. The CDR3 region has the DNA TGTGCCAGCAATATGGCGGACAATGAGCAGTTCTTC.

The genes are TRBV5-1 and TRBJ2-7, with 13 bases that match TRBD2. CDR3 length: 14 amino acids. In germline, CDR1 is SGHRS, CDR2 YFSETQ. V lost 6 bases, J lost 7 bases, and 7 bases stayed unmatched. The CDR3 nucleotides are TGCGCCAGCAAAGGACTAGCGGGAGTTGGTGAGCAGTACTTC. It translates to CASKGLAGVGEQYF.

The J gene is TRBJ2-1, the V gene TRBV4-2; D ambiguous. The CDR3 is made up of 14 amino acids. V was shortened by 0 bases and J by 6 bases, with 9 bases between the two germline ends. Looked up from germline, CDR1 is LGHNA and CDR2 is YNFKEQ. The DNA for the CDR3 is TGTGCCAGCAGCCAAGATCTCCTAGGCAATGAGCAGTTCTTC. Amino acids: CASSQDLLGNEQFF.

CDR3 residues: CASSFQPQGSGEKLFF. Written as DNA, the CDR3 is TGTGCCAGCAGCTTCCAACCACAGGGTTCGGGTGAAAAACTGTTTTTT. The gene calls are TRBV7-8 and TRBJ1-4, with a possible D match to TRBD1 (6 bases). The CDR3 has 16 residues. Germline CDR1 is SGHVS and CDR2 is FQNEAQ. Trimming took 3 bases from V and 7 from J, leaving 18 bases between them. The whole variable domain, filled in from reference TRBV7-8 and TRBJ1-4, reads GAGVSQSPRYKVAKRGQDVALRCDPISGHVSLFWYQQALGQGPEFLTYFQNEAQLDKSGLPSDRFFAERPEGSVSTLKIQRTQQEDSAVYLCASSFQPQGSGEKLFFGSGTQLSVL.

This chain joins TRBV28 and TRBJ2-1; no clear D gene. Trimming took off 2 bases at V and 8 bases at J, with 10 bases between the two ends. Germline-derived CDR1 and CDR2 are MDHEN and SYDVKM. CDR3 length: 13 residues. The CDR3 spells CASSLGSYYEQFF. DNA for the CDR3: TGTGCCAGCAGTTTAGGGTCGTATTATGAGCAGTTCTTC.

Only one count was recorded for this clone. The chain is built from TRBV2 and TRBJ2-7, with D maybe TRBD2 (6 bases). The CDR3 is 14 amino acids. Germline V lookup: CDR1 SNHLY, CDR2 FYNNEI. V lost 7 bases and J 4 bases, leaving 17 bases between the germline ends. The CDR3 DNA reads TGTGCCAGCAAAACCGGGACTGTCGAATACGAGCAGTACTTC. Encoded protein: CASKTGTVEYEQYF.

This chain uses TRBV5-1 with TRBJ2-5; D is possibly TRBD1 (6 bases). V dropped 5 bases and J dropped 0 bases, with 17 bases sitting between them. CDR1 is SGHRS, CDR2 YFSETQ, per germline. CDR3 length: 16 amino acids. The CDR3 spells CASRHGQTKYQETQYF. CDR3 in DNA: TGCGCCAGCAGACACGGACAGACTAAGTACCAAGAGACCCAGTACTTC.

This chain uses TRBV4-1 with TRBJ2-7; 8 bases agree with TRBD2. V gave up 1 base and J gave up 8 bases; unmatched junction bases: 16. Germline CDR1 and CDR2: MGHRA and YSYEKL. The CDR3 has 17 amino acids. CDR3 sequence: CASSQVVGRANYGQQYF. The CDR3 DNA is TGCGCCAGCAGCCAAGTTGTCGGGAGGGCCAACTACGGGCAGCAGTACTTC.

The rearrangement links TRBV28 to TRBJ1-4; possibly TRBD1 for D (5 bases). Germline CDR1 MDHEN, CDR2 SYDVKM. This CDR3 is built from 17 residues. Trimming took 4 bases from V and 7 from J, leaving 22 bases between them. CDR3 sequence: CASSYLAGISISEKLFF. For the CDR3, the DNA is TGTGCCAGCAGTTATTTGGCAGGGATATCTATAAGTGAAAAACTGTTTTTT.

The chain employs TRBV6-5 and TRBJ2-7, with 7 bases lining up with TRBD1. The V gene's germline CDR1 is MNHEY and CDR2 SVGAGI. The CDR3 length is 16 residues. V gave up 4 bases and J gave up 1 base; unmatched junction bases: 10. Written as DNA, the CDR3 is TGTGCCAGCAGTTCACACAGGGGTCATCCATCCTACGAGCAGTACTTC. Protein sequence: CASSSHRGHPSYEQYF.

This chain joins TRBV7-2 and TRBJ2-3; D gene unclear. This CDR3 has 14 amino acids. V lost 1 base and J 2 bases, leaving 7 bases between the germline ends. CDR1 SGHTA and CDR2 FQGNSA come from the germline V gene. The CDR3 loop is CASSLGLYTDTQYF. CDR3 nucleotide sequence: TGTGCCAGCAGCTTAGGGTTATACACAGATACGCAGTATTTT.